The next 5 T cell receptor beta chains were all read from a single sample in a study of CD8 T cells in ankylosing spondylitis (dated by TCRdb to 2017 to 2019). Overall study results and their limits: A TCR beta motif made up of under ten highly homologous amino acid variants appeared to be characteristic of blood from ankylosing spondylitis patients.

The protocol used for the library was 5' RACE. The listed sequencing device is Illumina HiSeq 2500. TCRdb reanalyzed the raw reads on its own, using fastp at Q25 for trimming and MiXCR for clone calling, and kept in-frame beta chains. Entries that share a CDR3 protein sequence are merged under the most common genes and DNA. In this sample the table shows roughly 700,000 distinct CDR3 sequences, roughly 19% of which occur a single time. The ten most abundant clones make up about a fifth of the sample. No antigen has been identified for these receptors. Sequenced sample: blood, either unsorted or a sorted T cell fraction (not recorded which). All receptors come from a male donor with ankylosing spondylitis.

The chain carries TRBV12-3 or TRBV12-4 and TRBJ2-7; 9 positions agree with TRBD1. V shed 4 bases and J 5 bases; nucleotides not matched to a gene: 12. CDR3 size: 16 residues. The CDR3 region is CASSYRGNRGLNEQYF. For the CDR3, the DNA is TGTGCCAGCAGTTACCGGGGAAACAGGGGGCTAAACGAGCAGTACTTC.

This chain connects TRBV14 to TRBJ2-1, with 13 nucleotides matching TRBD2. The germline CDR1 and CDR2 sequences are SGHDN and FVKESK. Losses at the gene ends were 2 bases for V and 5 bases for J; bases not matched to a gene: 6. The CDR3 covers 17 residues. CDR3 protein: CASSQIRTSGRDNEQFF. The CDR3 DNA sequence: TGTGCCAGCAGCCAAATCCGGACTAGCGGGAGAGACAATGAGCAGTTCTTC.

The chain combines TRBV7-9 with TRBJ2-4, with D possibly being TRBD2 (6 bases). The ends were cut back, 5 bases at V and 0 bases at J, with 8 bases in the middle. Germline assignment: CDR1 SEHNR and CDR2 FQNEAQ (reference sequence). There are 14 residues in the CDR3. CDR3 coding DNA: TGTGCCAGCAGCCAGACTAGAGCCAAAAACATTCAGTACTTC. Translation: CASSQTRAKNIQYF.

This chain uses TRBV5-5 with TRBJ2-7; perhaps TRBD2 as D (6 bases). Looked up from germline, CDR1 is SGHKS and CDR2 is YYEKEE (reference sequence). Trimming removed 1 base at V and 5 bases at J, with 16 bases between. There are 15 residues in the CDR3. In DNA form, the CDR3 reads TGTGCCAGCAGCTTGATTGGGGGGAGTCAGAACGAGCAGTACTTC. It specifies CASSLIGGSQNEQYF.

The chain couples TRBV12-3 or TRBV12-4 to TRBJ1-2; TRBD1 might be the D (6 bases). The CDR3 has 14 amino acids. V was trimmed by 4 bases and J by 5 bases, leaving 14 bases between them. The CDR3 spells CASSSGEGIYGYTF. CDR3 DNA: TGTGCCAGCAGTTCAGGGGAAGGTATTTATGGCTACACCTTC.